One sample yielded the 28 T cell receptor beta chains listed below, sequenced in a study of T cells in Graves' hyperthyroidism and ophthalmopathy. It was RNA transcripts that yielded the amplified TCR beta CDR3 regions. An initial round of RT-PCR targeting the TCR CDR3 relied on the HTBI primer set. MiXCR was run by TCRdb on the multiplex PCR reads, yielding one entry per CDR3 protein. Seen here are roughly 640,000 distinct CDR3 sequences, approximately 16% observed once, and the top ten hold around 3.5%. The specimen sequenced was blood. The source of these receptors is a woman between 40 and 55 years old with Graves' ophthalmopathy.

In its sample, this clonotype was seen many times. This chain connects TRBV6-1 to TRBJ1-1; D perhaps matches TRBD1 (6 bases). V was shortened by 9 bases and J by 12 bases, with 29 bases between the two germline ends. The CDR3 totals 15 residues. Germline CDR1 is MNHNS and CDR2 is SASEGT. CDR3 bases: TGTGCCAGTAACCCGGGAGGGGGACAACCTGTGGTAACTTTCTTT. Amino acid sequence: CASNPGGGQPVVTFF.

This clonotype occurred many times. V gene TRBV2 combines with J gene TRBJ2-3; 7 nucleotides agree with TRBD2. Trimming at V came to 10 bases and at J to 0 bases, leaving 7 bases not matched to a gene. This CDR3 region has 14 residues. Germline CDR1 reads SNHLY; CDR2 reads FYNNEI. The CDR3 bases are TGTGCCACCCGAGCGGGGACTAGCACAGATACGCAGTATTTT. Translating gives CATRAGTSTDTQYF.

The chain employs TRBV28 and TRBJ2-2; D is unclear. The V gene lost 7 bases and the J gene lost 8 bases, with 20 bases spanning the gap. Germline V gives CDR1 MDHEN, CDR2 SYDVKM. The CDR3 covers 15 residues. This CDR3 is CASTPQVQHFGELFF. In nucleotides, the CDR3 is TGTGCCAGCACGCCCCAGGTCCAACACTTTGGGGAGCTGTTTTTT.

The chain employs TRBV20-1 and TRBJ1-2, with D tentatively TRBD1 (6 bases). There are 12 residues in the CDR3. From germline, CDR1 is DFQATT and CDR2 SNEGSKA (reference sequence). Trimming pared 8 bases from V and 0 bases from J, leaving 10 bases between. CDR3 sequence reads: CSPDSSNYGYTF. CDR3 nucleotide sequence: TGCAGTCCGGACAGCTCTAACTATGGCTACACCTTC.

The chain employs TRBV27 and TRBJ2-1; D not resolved. V lost 9 bases to trimming and J lost 9 bases, with 18 bases between them. The CDR3 runs to 13 residues. Germline loops: CDR1 MNHEY, CDR2 SMNVEV (reference sequence). The CDR3 is CARYARLFGEQFF. CDR3 DNA sequence: TGTGCCAGATATGCCAGACTTTTTGGTGAGCAGTTCTTC.

This chain joins TRBV14 and TRBJ1-1, with unresolved D. Germline assignment: CDR1 SGHDN and CDR2 FVKESK. Trimming took 4 bases from V and 4 from J, leaving 13 bases between them. The CDR3 totals 14 residues. Here the CDR3 DNA reads TGTGCCAGCAGCCCATGGGCGGTGGGCACTGAAGCTTTCTTT. Translating it yields CASSPWAVGTEAFF.

Many counts were recorded for this clonotype. CDR3 residues: CASRDIDRSNQPQHF. DNA for the CDR3: TGTGCCAGCAGGGATATTGACAGAAGCAATCAGCCCCAGCATTTT. V is TRBV2 and J is TRBJ1-5; D is possibly TRBD1 (5 bases). CDR1 is SNHLY, CDR2 FYNNEI, per germline. This CDR3 has 15 residues. V was trimmed by 6 bases and J by 1 base, leaving 13 bases between them.

The chain has TRBV6-2 or TRBV6-3 and TRBJ2-1, with TRBD2 identical over 12 bases. There are 14 residues in the CDR3. CDR1 is MNHEY and CDR2 is SVGEGT in the germline V gene. Unmatched junction bases numbered 7, after V lost 7 bases and J lost 9 bases. This CDR3 reads CASNGLAGIGEQFF. The CDR3 DNA reads as TGTGCCAGCAACGGACTAGCGGGAATAGGTGAGCAGTTCTTC.

This chain uses TRBV6-1 with TRBJ2-5; 10 positions agree with TRBD2. V was pared by 5 bases and J by 3 bases, with 3 bases of the junction left unmatched. Germline CDR1 reads MNHNS; CDR2 reads SASEGT. This CDR3 spans 14 amino acids. CDR3 coding DNA: TGTGCCAGCAGTAGCGGGGGGGCTAAAGAGACCCAGTACTTC. This encodes CASSSGGAKETQYF.

The V and J genes are TRBV20-1 and TRBJ1-5, with a possible D match to TRBD1 (6 bases). Germline V gene data show CDR1 as DFQATT and CDR2 as SNEGSKA (reference sequence). CDR3 length: 12 amino acids. V gave up 4 bases and J gave up 4 bases, with 8 bases separating them. The CDR3 protein is CSANRENQPQHF. Here the CDR3 DNA reads TGCAGTGCTAACAGGGAAAATCAGCCCCAGCATTTT.

Only a few counts were recorded for this clonotype. The chain couples TRBV5-1 to TRBJ2-2; TRBD1 matches 7 bases. V dropped 1 base and J dropped 1; count of bases not matched to a gene: 4. Germline CDR1 is SGHRS and CDR2 is YFSETQ. CDR3 length: 16 residues. The CDR3 is CASSLKGQMNTGELFF. In DNA form, the CDR3 reads TGCGCCAGCAGCTTGAAGGGACAGATGAACACCGGGGAGCTGTTTTTT.

This clonotype was observed at least ten times. The genes are TRBV5-1 and TRBJ1-1; D remains ambiguous. The CDR3 runs to 15 residues. Germline V CDR1 and CDR2: SGHRS, YFSETQ. The germline V and J ends were trimmed by 3 bases and 1 base, with 13 bases remaining between them. CDR3 nucleotide sequence: TGCGCCAGCAGCTGGGGAAGTGGGAGGAACACTGAAGCTTTCTTT. This translates into CASSWGSGRNTEAFF.

In this sample, this clonotype turned up many times. The chain recombines TRBV5-1 with TRBJ2-5; D not resolved. The germline V gene encodes CDR1 SGHRS and CDR2 YFSETQ. The CDR3 runs 14 residues. With 0 bases removed from V and 5 bases from J, the gap between germline ends came to 11 bases. Here the CDR3 reads CASSLVPGAETQYF. The CDR3 DNA is TGCGCCAGCAGCTTGGTGCCGGGTGCGGAGACCCAGTACTTC.

This clonotype occurred many times. J is TRBJ1-1 and V is TRBV20-1; D is ambiguous. V lost 3 bases, J lost 3 bases, and 11 bases lay in between. The germline CDR1 and CDR2 sequences are DFQATT and SNEGSKA (reference sequence). This CDR3 contains 13 residues. The CDR3 here is CSASPVEDTEAFF. The CDR3 DNA reads as TGCAGTGCTAGTCCTGTGGAAGACACTGAAGCTTTCTTT.

V and J are TRBV6-1 and TRBJ2-5, with D hard to call. V was trimmed by 5 bases and J by 3 bases, leaving 7 bases between them. The CDR3 is 12 amino acids. Germline CDR1 and CDR2: MNHNS and SASEGT. As DNA, the CDR3 is TGTGCCAGCAGTAGGGCGGAAGAGACCCAGTACTTC. Translating it yields CASSRAEETQYF.

In this sample, this clonotype turned up many times. This chain links TRBV28 with TRBJ1-1; D gene uncertain. Trimming left V 6 bases short and J 4 bases short, with 15 bases between. The CDR3 length is 14 residues. CDR1 is MDHEN and CDR2 is SYDVKM in the germline V gene. The CDR3 region has the DNA TGTGCCAGCAGCACCCTTCCTAGGGCCACTGAAGCTTTCTTT. Protein product: CASSTLPRATEAFF. The whole variable domain, remainder taken from reference TRBV28 and TRBJ1-1, is DVKVTQSSRYLVKRTGEKVFLECVQDMDHENMFWYRQDPGLGLRLIYFSYDVKMKEKGDIPEGYSVSREKKERFSLILESASTNQTSMYLCASSTLPRATEAFFGQGTRLTVV.

This clonotype came up a few times. This chain links TRBV6-5 with TRBJ2-7; the match to TRBD2 covers 9 bases. The V gene end was trimmed by 2 bases and the J gene end by 9 bases; junction bases not matched to a gene: 5. The CDR3 sequence is 13 residues long. Germline V CDR1 and CDR2: MNHEY, SVGAGI. DNA of the CDR3: TGTGCCAGCAGTTACGGACTAGCGATCTCGCAGTACTTC. This translates into CASSYGLAISQYF.

This clonotype came up a few times. This chain connects TRBV6-1 to TRBJ1-5, with 10 bases matching TRBD1. From germline, CDR1 is MNHNS and CDR2 SASEGT. This CDR3 region has 15 residues. Trimming cost V 8 bases and J 2 bases; bases outside gene matches: 6. In DNA form, the CDR3 reads TGTGCCAGCGGCAGACAGGGGGCTGGCAATCAGCCCCAGCATTTT. Protein product: CASGRQGAGNQPQHF.

CDR3 DNA sequence: TGTGCCAGCAGTTACTCGAGAACTGGGACAGGGATATACGAGCAGTACTTC. Protein product: CASSYSRTGTGIYEQYF. This sequence joins TRBV6-5 and TRBJ2-7, with 9 bases identical to TRBD1. The V gene's germline CDR1 is MNHEY and CDR2 SVGAGI. Unmatched junction bases numbered 10, after V lost 0 bases and J lost 4 bases. The CDR3 is made up of 17 amino acids.

This clonotype was recorded many times. J is TRBJ2-1 and V is TRBV3-1; a weak D match, TRBD1 (5 bases). The CDR3 contains 14 residues. CDR1 LGHDT and CDR2 YNNKEL come from the germline V gene (reference sequence). V dropped 4 bases and J dropped 6 bases, with 13 bases sitting between them. The CDR3 here is CASSLETETNEQFF. The CDR3 coding sequence is TGTGCCAGCAGCCTCGAGACAGAAACCAATGAGCAGTTCTTC.

With regard to this clonotype: This may come from a read error, since a much larger clone is one base off. The chain links TRBV20-1 to TRBJ2-7, with no clear D. V dropped 2 bases and J dropped 3 bases, with 8 bases sitting between them. Per the germline V gene, CDR1 is DFQATT and CDR2 is SNEGSKA (reference sequence). The CDR3 length is 12 residues. CDR3 sequence reads: CSARKSLYEQYF. For the CDR3, the DNA is TGCAGTGCTAGAAAATCGCTCTACGAGCAGTACTTC.

This clonotype came up a few times. The chain carries TRBV5-1 and TRBJ2-1; D possibly corresponds to TRBD2 (6 bases). The CDR3 has 15 residues. Germline CDR1 is SGHRS and CDR2 is YFSETQ. V gave up 0 bases and J gave up 4 bases, with 11 bases separating them. The CDR3 spells CASSLEEGRYNEQFF. The CDR3 nucleotides are TGCGCCAGCAGCTTGGAGGAGGGCCGGTACAATGAGCAGTTCTTC.

There are many counts of this clonotype. In DNA, the CDR3 is TGTGCCAGCAGCCACCTTACAGCAACTAATGAAAAACTGTTTTTT. Translated, it gives CASSHLTATNEKLFF. The J gene is TRBJ1-4, the V gene TRBV6-1; D not resolved. Germline V gene data show CDR1 as MNHNS and CDR2 as SASEGT. The V end was cut by 6 bases, the J end by 0 bases, with 11 bases between. The CDR3 is 15 residues long.

This clonotype was seen a few times. At one end, the junction sequence differs from germline, possibly due to a read error. The chain uses TRBV20-1 and TRBJ2-5; maybe TRBD1 (6 bases). CDR3 length equals 14 residues. Germline V CDR1 and CDR2: DFQATT, SNEGSKA (reference sequence). In DNA, the CDR3 is TGCAGTGCTAGAGAGCTACAGGGCCAAAAGACCCAGTACTTC. It translates to CSARELQGQKTQYF.

Of note for this clonotype: Since a much larger clone is just one base distant, this may be a read error. The rearrangement links TRBV2 to TRBJ1-2; D is unclear. Germline V gives CDR1 SNHLY, CDR2 FYNNEI. This CDR3 contains 13 residues. The CDR3 reads CASGENSYYGYTF. The CDR3 DNA follows: TGTGCCAGCGGTGAGAACAGCTACTATGGCTACACCTTC.

This clonotype was found a few times. The chain carries TRBV20-1 and TRBJ1-4, with 7 bases aligning to TRBD1. CDR1 is DFQATT and CDR2 is SNEGSKA in the germline V gene (reference sequence). The ends lost 1 base at V and 5 bases at J; junction bases unmatched: 10. This CDR3 has 16 amino acids. The chain's CDR3 is CSARGYDRVGNEKLFF. Written as DNA, the CDR3 is TGCAGTGCTAGAGGCTACGACAGGGTTGGGAATGAAAAACTGTTTTTT.

This clonotype was counted at least ten times. This chain connects TRBV18 to TRBJ2-5; 12 nucleotides match TRBD1. Germline-derived CDR1 and CDR2 are KGHSH and LQKENI. With 5 bases clipped from V and 4 bases from J, the junction kept 2 bases outside the gene matches. This CDR3 has 14 amino acids. For the CDR3, the DNA is TGTGCCAGCTCATCGGGACAGGGGGCAGAGACCCAGTACTTC. Amino acid sequence: CASSSGQGAETQYF.

This clonotype was observed a few times. The chain joins TRBV12-3 or TRBV12-4 to TRBJ1-5; D gene uncertain. The V and J ends lost 3 bases and 6 bases respectively, with 9 bases between them. The CDR3 consists of 13 residues. This CDR3 reads CASSFSKAQPQHF. CDR3 in DNA: TGTGCCAGCAGTTTTTCAAAGGCTCAGCCCCAGCATTTT.